The rows below give T cell receptor beta chains drawn from one sample of a study of metastatic and nonmetastatic thyroid tumors. TCRdb used MiXCR to call clones anew from the PCR reads. The repertoire holds about 92,000 clones, around 14% seen once, with 3.6% in the top ten. Sequencing was done on a sample of blood. These receptor sequences come from a female donor with papillary thyroid cancer or a benign thyroid nodule (not recorded which). Some clones in this sample may be carry-over from other donors' samples. The CDR3 runs from the conserved cysteine through the conserved F or W. Fields, in order: J gene, V gene, D gene, clone size, CDR3 protein, CDR3 DNA. A D gene is named only where the DNA matches it firmly. The size field is filled for only some rows; it gives once, few, many or a size class.

TRBJ1-5 | TRBV28 | - | many | CASSSGGLRGRLRGQPQHF | TGTGCCAGCAGTTCAGGTGGTTTGAGGGGCCGACTCCGAGGTCAGCCCCAGCATTTT
TRBJ1-5 | TRBV6-2/TRBV6-3 | - | many | CAIQGKGRDQPQHF | TGTGCCATCCAAGGGAAGGGGCGGGATCAGCCCCAGCATTTT
TRBJ2-7 | TRBV20-1 | - | many | CSAKPLTWAPYEQYF | TGCAGTGCTAAACCCCTCACTTGGGCACCCTACGAGCAGTACTTC
TRBJ2-1 | TRBV27 | - | many | CASSSDRSSYNEQFF | TGTGCCAGCAGTTCGGACCGAAGCTCCTACAATGAGCAGTTCTTC
TRBJ2-7 | TRBV12-3/TRBV12-4 | TRBD2 | - | CASRPPSGLAAYEQYF | TGTGCCAGCAGACCTCCTTCGGGACTAGCGGCCTACGAGCAGTACTTC
TRBJ2-3 | TRBV5-4 | - | - | CASSLYYRTDTQYF | TGTGCCAGCAGCTTGTACTACCGCACAGATACGCAGTATTTT
TRBJ1-1 | TRBV12-3/TRBV12-4 | - | many | CASRLRGVTEAFF | TGTGCCAGCAGACTAAGGGGGGTCACTGAAGCTTTCTTT
TRBJ1-4 | TRBV4-2 | - | - | CASSRGLKAATNEKLFF | TGTGCCAGCAGCCGGGGGTTAAAGGCCGCAACTAATGAAAAACTGTTTTTT
TRBJ2-5 | TRBV19 | - | few | CASSLGYQETQYF | TGTGCCAGTAGCTTGGGGTACCAAGAGACCCAGTACTTC
TRBJ1-2 | TRBV6-2/TRBV6-3 | TRBD1 | many | CASRTGTGTMGYTF | TGTGCCAGCAGAACCGGGACAGGTACTATGGGCTACACCTTC
TRBJ1-6 | TRBV27 | - | few | CASSLTHGESPLHF | TGTGCCAGCAGTCTCACCCATGGGGAATCACCCCTCCACTTT
TRBJ2-1 | TRBV6-6 | - | many | CASSYSRNYEQFF | TGTGCCAGCAGTTACTCCAGGAATTATGAGCAGTTCTTC
TRBJ1-5 | TRBV24-1 | TRBD1 | many | CATSDSDRGQPQHF | TGTGCCACCAGTGATTCGGACAGGGGACAGCCCCAGCATTTT
TRBJ1-5 | TRBV11-2 | TRBD1 | many | CASSLGGAQGASQPQHF | TGTGCCAGCAGCTTGGGGGGGGCCCAGGGGGCTAGTCAGCCCCAGCATTTT
TRBJ1-1 | TRBV20-1 | TRBD1 | many | CSATWGQGAGRGNTEAFF | TGCAGTGCCACCTGGGGACAGGGGGCAGGCAGGGGAAACACTGAAGCTTTCTTT
TRBJ2-7 | TRBV4-1 | - | - | CASSQGRGTYEQYF | TGCGCCAGCAGCCAGGGGAGAGGGACCTACGAGCAGTACTTC
TRBJ1-2 | TRBV28 | - | few | CASSKKGSYNF | TGTGCCAGCAGCAAAAAGGGGAGCTACAACTTC
TRBJ2-7 | TRBV11-1 | - | many | CASSFGSQGVTYEQYF | TGTGCCAGCAGCTTTGGTTCACAGGGAGTTACCTACGAGCAGTACTTC
TRBJ1-1 | TRBV28 | TRBD1 | many | CASLGTANTEAFF | TGTGCCAGCTTGGGGACAGCGAACACTGAAGCTTTCTTT
TRBJ2-5 | TRBV20-1 | - | many | CSARVVGETQYF | TGCAGTGCTAGGGTGGTGGGGGAGACCCAGTACTTC
TRBJ1-1 | TRBV9 | - | many | CASSVADRTEAFF | TGTGCCAGCAGCGTAGCTGATAGAACTGAAGCTTTCTTT
TRBJ2-3 | TRBV5-1 | - | many | CASSIPQGTFTDTQYF | TGCGCCAGCAGCATACCCCAGGGGACTTTCACAGATACGCAGTATTTT
TRBJ2-1 | TRBV27 | - | - | CANSPRCPNEQFF | TGTGCCAACAGTCCCCGTTGCCCCAATGAGCAGTTCTTC
TRBJ2-7 | TRBV6-1 | - | - | CASRKGLCYEQYF | TGTGCCAGCAGGAAGGGGTTATGCTACGAGCAGTACTTC
TRBJ2-7 | TRBV2 | - | many | CASQGMGTYEQYF | TGTGCCAGCCAAGGGATGGGGACCTACGAGCAGTACTTC
TRBJ1-1 | TRBV7-2 | - | many | CASSLGVRNTEAFF | TGTGCCAGCAGCTTGGGGGTCCGGAACACTGAAGCTTTCTTT
TRBJ2-5 | TRBV9 | - | - | CASSGGPHGETQYF | TGTGCCAGCAGCGGGGGGCCTCACGGCGAGACCCAGTACTTC
TRBJ2-1 | TRBV12-3/TRBV12-4 | TRBD2 | - | CASSLVGLAGAISYNEQFF | TGTGCCAGCAGTCTAGTGGGACTAGCGGGGGCTATCTCCTACAATGAGCAGTTCTTC
TRBJ2-4 | TRBV6-4 | - | many | CASSDSPGEKNIQYF | TGTGCCAGCAGTGACTCGCCAGGCGAGAAAAACATTCAGTACTTC
TRBJ2-3 | TRBV24-1 | - | many | CATSTSRGITDTQYF | TGTGCCACCAGCACTAGCAGGGGGATTACAGATACGCAGTATTTT
TRBJ2-5 | TRBV18 | TRBD1 | - | CASSPQDRGWETQYF | TGTGCCAGCTCACCACAGGACAGGGGATGGGAGACCCAGTACTTC
TRBJ2-3 | TRBV12-3/TRBV12-4 | TRBD1 | many | CASSFIRGQDTQYF | TGTGCCAGCAGTTTTATCAGGGGGCAAGATACGCAGTATTTT
TRBJ2-4 | TRBV11-2 | - | few | CASSFPGASHVQYF | TGTGCCAGCAGCTTCCCAGGGGCATCTCATGTTCAGTACTTC
TRBJ2-3 | TRBV6-1 | TRBD1 | many | CASSEVGTGATDTQYF | TGTGCCAGCAGTGAAGTCGGGACAGGGGCCACAGATACGCAGTATTTT
TRBJ2-7 | TRBV11-2 | - | - | CASSLPWDQYF | TGTGCCAGCAGCTTACCCTGGGATCAGTACTTC
TRBJ2-1 | TRBV5-1 | - | many | CASSYPTAPDPHYNEQFF | TGCGCCAGCAGCTACCCTACGGCGCCCGACCCCCACTACAATGAGCAGTTCTTC
TRBJ1-1 | TRBV5-6 | - | many | CASIRNRESTEAFF | TGTGCCAGCATTAGGAACAGGGAAAGCACTGAAGCTTTCTTT
TRBJ2-6 | TRBV10-2 | - | many | CASVASGANVLTF | TGCGCCAGCGTCGCCTCTGGGGCCAACGTCCTGACTTTC
TRBJ1-3 | TRBV6-1 | TRBD1 | many | CASSRTGVGNTIYF | TGTGCCAGCAGCAGGACAGGGGTTGGAAACACCATATATTTT
TRBJ2-6 | TRBV7-3 | TRBD2 | many | CASSSGGGSGANVLTF | TGTGCCAGCAGCTCCGGGGGGGGCTCTGGGGCCAACGTCCTGACTTTC
TRBJ1-5 | TRBV6-1 | - | - | CASMRAGTAGNQPQHF | TGTGCCAGCATGCGCGCGGGAACCGCGGGCAATCAGCCCCAGCATTTT
TRBJ1-1 | TRBV6-2/TRBV6-3 | - | many | CASSNTGYTEAFF | TGTGCCAGCAGTAATACAGGGTACACTGAAGCTTTCTTT
TRBJ2-7 | TRBV20-1 | - | many | CSARSQQGYEQYF | TGCAGTGCTAGATCCCAACAGGGCTACGAGCAGTACTTC
TRBJ1-1 | TRBV19 | - | many | CASSLTGDREAFF | TGTGCCAGTAGTCTCACTGGGGACCGTGAAGCTTTCTTT
TRBJ1-5 | TRBV19 | - | many | CASHFGGVGDSNQPQHF | TGTGCCAGTCATTTCGGGGGGGTCGGGGATAGCAATCAGCCCCAGCATTTT
TRBJ2-3 | TRBV30 | TRBD2 | many | CAWSTGGGTDTQYF | TGTGCCTGGAGTACGGGGGGAGGCACAGATACGCAGTATTTT
TRBJ1-1 | TRBV5-1 | - | many | CASSLGSGWATEAFF | TGCGCCAGCAGCTTGGGATCAGGGTGGGCCACTGAAGCTTTCTTT
TRBJ2-7 | TRBV20-1 | TRBD1 | many | CRGAGGLNEQYF | TGCAGGGGGGCAGGGGGTCTCAACGAGCAGTACTTC
TRBJ2-7 | TRBV5-1 | - | many | CASSLDIYEQYF | TGCGCCAGCAGCTTGGATATCTACGAGCAGTACTTC